Shown below are 30 T cell receptor beta chains from a single sample sequenced in a study of blood T cell repertoires in COVID-19. Method: immunoSEQ multiplex PCR; TCRdb's copy keeps in-frame clones and lacks some. Among tens of thousands of clones, 85% were seen once, and the ten largest hold 3.8%. Material for sequencing was peripheral blood. These receptors originate from a man aged 60-69 years with acute or convalescent COVID-19.

The chain uses TRBV19 and TRBJ2-7, with TRBD1 as a possible D gene (6 bases). From germline, CDR1 is LNHDA and CDR2 SQIVND (reference sequence). The CDR3 covers 16 residues. The V end lost 1 base, the J end lost 3 bases, and 16 bases lay between the germline ends. The CDR3 DNA sequence: TGTGCCAGTAGTATAGGTCTGGCAGGGGAGAACTACGAGCAGTACTTC. Protein product: CASSIGLAGENYEQYF.

The CDR3 DNA sequence: TGTGCCTGGAGTTCCGACAGTGGGCTCTCTGGAAACACCATATATTTT. This translates into CAWSSDSGLSGNTIYF. This chain joins TRBV30 and TRBJ1-3; TRBD1 is a possible D gene (5 bases). Germline V CDR1 and CDR2: GTSNPN, SVGIG (reference sequence). V lost 2 bases and J lost 0, with 14 bases in between. The length of the CDR3 is 16 residues.

J is TRBJ2-5 and V is TRBV19; 7 bases are a match to TRBD2. The CDR3 is made up of 15 amino acids. Per germline, CDR1 LNHDA and CDR2 SQIVND (reference sequence). With V trimmed by 1 base and J by 5 bases, 7 bases remained unmatched. The CDR3 loop is CASSIGGSHGETQYF. CDR3 coding DNA: TGTGCCAGTAGTATAGGCGGGAGTCATGGGGAGACCCAGTACTTC.

The chain links TRBV3-1 (or the pseudogene TRBV3-2) to TRBJ1-2; 7 nucleotides match TRBD1. Trimming cost V 4 bases and J 3 bases; bases outside gene matches: 5. CDR1 is LGHDT, CDR2 YNNKEL, per germline (reference sequence). CDR3 length: 14 residues. DNA for the CDR3: TGTGCCAGCAGCCCCCGCAGGGGGGACTATGGCTACACCTTC. Amino acids: CASSPRRGDYGYTF.

This chain links TRBV5-1 with TRBJ2-7, with 8 bases fitting TRBD1. CDR1 and CDR2 (germline): SGHRS, YFSETQ. CDR3 length equals 14 residues. V lost 0 bases to trimming and J lost 5 bases; unmatched junction nucleotides: 4. The CDR3 DNA follows: TGCGCCAGCAGCTTGGGGGACAGGTCGAACGAGCAGTACTTC. The encoded protein is CASSLGDRSNEQYF.

The V and J genes are TRBV7-3 and TRBJ2-7, with 8 bases fitting TRBD1. V trimming: 1 base; J trimming: 0 bases; junction bases outside the gene matches: 2. Germline V gene lookup returns CDR1 SGHTA and CDR2 FQGTGA. This CDR3 has 15 amino acids. The CDR3 here is CASSLRQGPSYEQYF. Written as DNA, the CDR3 is TGTGCCAGCAGCTTAAGACAGGGGCCCTCCTACGAGCAGTACTTC.

Written as DNA, the CDR3 is TGTGCCAGCAGCCAAGTCTCCCCCCCGGGTCGCTTCTACAATGAGCAGTTCTTC. Translation gives CASSQVSPPGRFYNEQFF. The chain combines TRBV4-2 with TRBJ2-1; D remains ambiguous. Germline CDR1 and CDR2: LGHNA and YNFKEQ. V lost 1 base, J lost 3 bases, and 19 bases lay in between. CDR3 length equals 18 residues.

This rearrangement joins TRBV3-1 (or the pseudogene TRBV3-2) to TRBJ2-1, with 7 bases aligning to TRBD1. The J segment lost 3 bases and the V segment lost 1 base, leaving 3 bases of the junction unmatched. The V gene's germline CDR1 is LGHDT and CDR2 YNNKEL (reference sequence). The CDR3 covers 15 residues. The CDR3, as DNA: TGTGCCAGCAGCCAAGGGACAGGTTACTACAATGAGCAGTTCTTC. This codes for CASSQGTGYYNEQFF.

The chain is built from TRBV3-1 (or the pseudogene TRBV3-2) and TRBJ2-7; TRBD2 matches 8 bases. CDR1 LGHDT and CDR2 YNNKEL come from the germline V gene (reference sequence). Trimming at V came to 4 bases and at J to 6 bases, leaving 8 bases not matched to a gene. The CDR3 runs to 14 residues. CDR3 DNA sequence: TGTGCCAGCAGCCGGCCGGGACTAGGGGGCGAGCAGTACTTC. This sequence encodes CASSRPGLGGEQYF.

This chain joins TRBV12-3 or TRBV12-4 and TRBJ2-3; TRBD2 might be the D (5 bases). V was cut by 3 bases and J by 6 bases, with 7 bases left in between. The CDR3 is 12 amino acids. In nucleotides, the CDR3 is TGTGCCAGCAGTTTCCGAGGGGATACGCAGTATTTT. Its translation: CASSFRGDTQYF.

The chain is built from TRBV20-1 and TRBJ2-3; the D gene is possibly TRBD1 (5 bases). V gave up 6 bases and J gave up 4 bases, with 8 bases separating them. This CDR3 is 11 amino acids long. Germline CDR1 DFQATT, CDR2 SNEGSKA (reference sequence). The CDR3 sequence: CSAATADTQYF. CDR3 bases: TGCAGTGCCGCGACAGCAGATACGCAGTATTTT.

The rearrangement links TRBV3-1 (or the pseudogene TRBV3-2) to TRBJ2-5; TRBD2 is a possible D gene (5 bases). The germline gives CDR1 LGHDT, CDR2 YNNKEL (reference sequence). The CDR3 is 16 residues long. Trimming shortened V by 5 bases and J by 1 base, and 17 bases separated the two germline ends. CDR3 bases: TGTGCCAGCAGCTTACCCAGGTCTAGCAGCCAAGAGACCCAGTACTTC. Its translation is CASSLPRSSSQETQYF.

V and J are TRBV5-1 and TRBJ1-3; 8 nucleotides align to TRBD1. V shed 0 bases, J shed 3 bases, and the junction held 5 bases outside the gene matches. The CDR3 consists of 16 residues. CDR1 is SGHRS, CDR2 YFSETQ, per germline. The CDR3 sequence is CASSLGTGRFGNTIYF. CDR3 coding DNA: TGCGCCAGCAGCTTGGGGACAGGGCGCTTTGGAAACACCATATATTTT.

The V and J genes are TRBV28 and TRBJ1-2; the D is unclear. There are 14 residues in the CDR3. CDR1 MDHEN and CDR2 SYDVKM come from the germline V gene. Trimming removed 4 bases from V and 5 bases from J, with 14 bases in between. In DNA form, the CDR3 reads TGTGCCAGCAGTTCCACCCTAGATCTATATGGCTACACCTTC. Its translation: CASSSTLDLYGYTF.

The chain combines TRBV5-8 with TRBJ2-1; 8 bases align to TRBD1. The trim removed 7 bases at V and 8 bases at J, leaving 17 bases unmatched. CDR1 is SGHTS and CDR2 is YDEGEE in the germline V gene. This CDR3 is 16 amino acids long. CDR3 bases: TGTGCCAGCCCCACCCGACGACAGGGGAGTTGGTATGAGCAGTTCTTC. It translates to CASPTRRQGSWYEQFF.

The chain employs TRBV9 and TRBJ2-7; 7 positions agree with TRBD2. After removal of 4 bases from V and 3 bases from J, the junction contained 10 bases not matched to a gene. Germline CDR1 and CDR2: SGDLS and YYNGEE. The length of the CDR3 is 15 residues. CDR3 sequence (DNA): TGTGCCAGCAGCCCCGGGACTACGAGCTTCTACGAGCAGTACTTC. Translating gives CASSPGTTSFYEQYF.

The V call is TRBV28, the J call TRBJ2-7; D unclear. The CDR3 is made up of 13 amino acids. Trimming shortened V by 5 bases and J by 0 bases, and 8 bases separated the two germline ends. CDR1 and CDR2 (germline): MDHEN, SYDVKM. CDR3 coding DNA: TGTGCCAGCAGTGAGACATACTCCTACGAGCAGTACTTC. It yields the protein CASSETYSYEQYF.

The V call is TRBV10-2, the J call TRBJ1-2; 10 positions match TRBD1. The CDR3 loop spans 13 amino acids. The trim removed 6 bases at V and 5 bases at J, leaving 3 bases unmatched. Per the germline V gene, CDR1 is WSHSY and CDR2 is SAAADI. The CDR3 region is CASSVDRGYGYTF. In DNA, the CDR3 is TGCGCCAGCAGCGTGGACAGGGGGTATGGCTACACCTTC.

This sequence joins TRBV19 and TRBJ1-5; D not resolved. Germline values: CDR1 LNHDA, CDR2 SQIVND (reference sequence). The germline V and J ends were trimmed by 7 bases and 0 bases, with 13 bases remaining between them. The CDR3 runs 15 residues. The CDR3 loop is CASTHLVHSNQPQHF. CDR3 in DNA: TGTGCCAGTACCCATTTGGTACATAGCAATCAGCCCCAGCATTTT.

The chain is built from TRBV5-1 and TRBJ2-1; the match to TRBD2 covers 8 bases. J gave up 9 bases and V 0 bases, and 8 bases lay outside the gene matches. In germline, CDR1 is SGHRS, CDR2 YFSETQ. The CDR3 is 15 residues long. The CDR3 sequence is CASSLDGGAGVEQFF. CDR3 DNA: TGCGCCAGCAGCTTGGACGGGGGGGCCGGGGTTGAGCAGTTCTTC.

The genes are TRBV15 and TRBJ2-4; possibly TRBD2 for D (5 bases). The germline V gene has CDR1 LNHNV and CDR2 YYDKDF (reference sequence). V lost 6 bases to trimming and J lost 1 base, with 31 bases between them. The CDR3 runs to 21 residues. In DNA, the CDR3 is TGTGCCACCAGTTCGATAGACCTTCTAAGCGGCGCCGGCGGGGCCAAAAACATTCAGTACTTC. Its translation is CATSSIDLLSGAGGAKNIQYF. The entire variable domain, with the rest obtained from reference TRBV15 and TRBJ2-4, is as follows: DAMVIQNPRYQVTQFGKPVTLSCSQTLNHNVMYWYQQKSSQAPKLLFHYYDKDFNNEADTPDNFQSRRPNTSFCFLDIRSPGLGDTAMYLCATSSIDLLSGAGGAKNIQYFGAGTRLSVL.

The chain is built from TRBV7-6 and TRBJ1-2; TRBD1 aligns across 9 bases. The CDR3 contains 16 residues. CDR1 and CDR2 (germline): SGHVS, FNYEAQ. V was pared by 5 bases and J by 2 bases, with 9 bases of the junction left unmatched. The CDR3 DNA reads as TGTGCCAGCAGCGACCTAACAGGGGGCGGGAACTATGGCTACACCTTC. Translating it yields CASSDLTGGGNYGYTF.

This chain joins TRBV5-4 and TRBJ2-3; possible D gene TRBD1, 6 bases. The CDR3 length is 15 residues. V gave up 2 bases and J gave up 2 bases, with 12 bases separating them. Germline CDR1 reads SGHNT; CDR2 reads YYREEE (reference sequence). CDR3 in DNA: TGTGCCAGCAGCTTACAGGGAATGAACACAGATACGCAGTATTTT. As protein: CASSLQGMNTDTQYF.

The rearrangement uses TRBV5-8 and TRBJ1-2; possibly TRBD1 for D (6 bases). This CDR3 has 16 residues. The germline V gene has CDR1 SGHTS and CDR2 YDEGEE. The V gene lost 5 bases and the J gene lost 2 bases, with 19 bases spanning the gap. The CDR3 DNA follows: TGTGCCAGCAGAAGATATCAGGGGTTAAGGAACTATGGCTACACCTTC. This gives the protein CASRRYQGLRNYGYTF. Drawing the rest from reference TRBV5-8 and TRBJ1-2, the complete variable domain is EAGVTQSPTHLIKTRGQQATLRCSPISGHTSVYWYQQALGLGLQFLLWYDEGEERNRGNFPPRFSGRQFPNYSSELNVNALELEDSALYLCASRRYQGLRNYGYTFGSGTRLTVV.

The rearrangement links TRBV30 to TRBJ2-2; the D gene is possibly TRBD2 (6 bases). CDR1 and CDR2 from the germline V gene are GTSNPN and SVGIG (reference sequence). V lost 5 bases and J lost 6, with 16 bases in between. This CDR3 has 14 residues. CDR3 residues: CAWLPGLLAGELFF. CDR3 nucleotides: TGTGCCTGGCTTCCGGGACTCCTCGCCGGGGAGCTGTTTTTT. Variable domain in full (rest from reference TRBV30 and TRBJ2-2): SQTIHQWPATLVQPVGSPLSLECTVEGTSNPNLYWYRQAAGRGLQLLFYSVGIGQISSEVPQNLSASRPQDRQFILSSKKLLLSDSGFYLCAWLPGLLAGELFFGEGSRLTVL.

The rearrangement uses TRBV15 and TRBJ1-1; tentative D call: TRBD1 (6 bases). The germline V gene has CDR1 LNHNV and CDR2 YYDKDF (reference sequence). The CDR3 length is 14 residues. Trimming cost V 4 bases and J 4 bases, with 13 bases left between them. CDR3 amino acids: CATSKGGGGTEAFF. The CDR3 DNA reads TGTGCCACCAGCAAGGGAGGGGGGGGCACTGAAGCTTTCTTT.

This chain joins TRBV6-4 and TRBJ1-2, with D uncertain. CDR1 MRHNA and CDR2 SNTAGT come from the germline V gene. Between the trimmed V and J ends, which lost 10 bases and 0 bases, there was a span of 18 bases. The CDR3 spans 15 residues. The CDR3 DNA follows: TGTGCCACCTCCCGGGAGGGTTGGGCTAACTATGGCTACACCTTC. It is translated as CATSREGWANYGYTF.

The chain links TRBV7-9 to TRBJ2-7, with TRBD1 matching 10 bases. Per the germline V gene, CDR1 is SEHNR and CDR2 is FQNEAQ (reference sequence). The CDR3 is 15 amino acids. The V and J ends lost 1 base and 5 bases, in that order; junction bases with no gene match: 5. Here the CDR3 reads CASSLVGTGDDEQYF. CDR3 DNA: TGTGCCAGCAGCTTAGTGGGGACAGGGGATGACGAGCAGTACTTC.

The chain combines TRBV30 with TRBJ1-2, with 9 bases matching TRBD1. The CDR3 sequence is 15 residues long. V lost 4 bases and J lost 2; bases outside the gene matches: 8. The germline gives CDR1 GTSNPN, CDR2 SVGIG (reference sequence). This chain's CDR3 is CAWNPDRGFNYGYTF. CDR3 nucleotide sequence: TGTGCCTGGAACCCGGACAGGGGATTCAACTATGGCTACACCTTC.

The genes are TRBV5-1 and TRBJ1-1; the match to TRBD1 covers 10 bases. After removal of 3 bases from V and 0 bases from J, the junction contained 5 bases not matched to a gene. Germline V gene sequence: CDR1 SGHRS, CDR2 YFSETQ. The CDR3 spans 16 residues. This chain's CDR3 is CASSSRDRGLNTEAFF. As DNA, the CDR3 is TGCGCCAGCAGCTCCCGGGACAGGGGACTGAACACTGAAGCTTTCTTT. The full variable domain, in which reference TRBV5-1 and TRBJ1-1 provide the parts outside the CDR3, is KAGVTQTPRYLIKTRGQQVTLSCSPISGHRSVSWYQQTPGQGLQFLFEYFSETQRNKGNFPGRFSGRQFSNSRSEMNVSTLELGDSALYLCASSSRDRGLNTEAFFGQGTRLTVV.